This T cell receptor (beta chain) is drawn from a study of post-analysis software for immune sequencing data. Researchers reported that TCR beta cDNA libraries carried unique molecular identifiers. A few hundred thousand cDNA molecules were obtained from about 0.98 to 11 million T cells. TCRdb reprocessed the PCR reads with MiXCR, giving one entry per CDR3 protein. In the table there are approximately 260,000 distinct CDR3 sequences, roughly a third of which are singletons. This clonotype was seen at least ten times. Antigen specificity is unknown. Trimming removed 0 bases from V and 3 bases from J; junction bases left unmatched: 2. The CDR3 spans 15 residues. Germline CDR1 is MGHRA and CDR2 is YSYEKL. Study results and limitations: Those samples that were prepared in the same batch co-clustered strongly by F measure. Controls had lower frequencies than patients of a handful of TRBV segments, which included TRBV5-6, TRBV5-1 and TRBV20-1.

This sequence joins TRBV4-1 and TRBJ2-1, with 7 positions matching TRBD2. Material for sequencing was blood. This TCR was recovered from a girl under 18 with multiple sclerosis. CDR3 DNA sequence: TGCGCCAGCAGCCAAGAAGGACTAGTCTACAATGAGCAGTTCTTC. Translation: CASSQEGLVYNEQFF.